This T cell receptor beta chain was recorded in a study of cytomegalovirus exposure and HLA in healthy donors. Study-level background: Among the roughly 400 genotyped donors, 70% to 90% were placed in the Caucasian-associated ancestry cluster.

CDR3 length: 15 residues. Germline CDR1 MNHNS, CDR2 SASEGT. In the PCR, 60 Vbeta and 13 Jbeta primers were used. Sequenced by immunoSEQ multiplex PCR; TCRdb stores in-frame clones only, minus some. The sample yields over 90,000 clones, 79% seen once. In the case of this clone: Its antigen is currently unknown.

Study-wide points: Another analysis was done later, and it associated fewer than 20,000 TCR beta sequences with HLA alleles at 0.05 false discovery rate. Upon later analysis, TCR association rates were observed to vary by HLA locus, being highest for DRB1 and lowest for HLA-C.

The chain combines TRBV6-1 with TRBJ2-5, with 9 bases matching TRBD2. TRBJ2-7 matches the DNA end more closely, so the J call is doubtful. The receptor was isolated from a man aged 45-65 years in good health and CMV-seropositive. Material for sequencing was PBMCs. The DNA of the CDR3 is TGTGCCAGCAGTGTCTTAGCGGGAGAGGCCTACGAGCAGTACTTC. Its protein is CASSVLAGEAYEQYF.